Below are 14 T cell receptor beta chains sequenced from a single sample in a study of T cells in Graves' hyperthyroidism and ophthalmopathy. Amplified TCR beta CDR3 regions came from RNA transcripts. Researchers ran a first-round RT-PCR on the TCR CDR3 using the HTBI primer set. TCRdb redid the calling of the multiplex PCR reads with MiXCR, one entry per CDR3 protein. The sample lists over 200,000 distinct CDR3 sequences, roughly 14% seen once, with approximately 12% in the top ten. The source material was blood. The receptors derive from a woman aged 40 to 50 with Graves' hyperthyroidism that later progressed to Graves' ophthalmopathy.

This clonotype was observed many times. The chain carries TRBV30 and TRBJ1-1, with a possible D match to TRBD1 (5 bases). This CDR3 region has 12 residues. Trimming took 3 bases from V and 4 from J, leaving 9 bases between them. Germline-derived CDR1 and CDR2 are GTSNPN and SVGIG (reference sequence). The CDR3 nucleotides are TGTGCCTGGAGGAGGGGACGCACTGAAGCTTTCTTT. Encoded protein: CAWRRGRTEAFF. Variable domain in full (rest from reference TRBV30 and TRBJ1-1): SQTIHQWPATLVQPVGSPLSLECTVEGTSNPNLYWYRQAAGRGLQLLFYSVGIGQISSEVPQNLSASRPQDRQFILSSKKLLLSDSGFYLCAWRRGRTEAFFGQGTRLTVV.

The chain employs TRBV6-1 and TRBJ2-6, with TRBD1 matching 9 bases. The CDR3 spans 16 residues. The V gene's germline CDR1 is MNHNS and CDR2 SASEGT. Trimming removed 5 bases from V and 4 bases from J; junction bases left unmatched: 6. The CDR3 nucleotides read TGTGCCAGCAGTTTACAGGGGGCGCTCGGGGCCAACGTCCTGACTTTC. It is translated as CASSLQGALGANVLTF.

This clonotype was detected ten times or more. V and J are TRBV11-2 and TRBJ2-5; D perhaps matches TRBD2 (6 bases). Per germline, CDR1 SGHAT and CDR2 FQNNGV. This CDR3 comprises 13 residues. Trimming pared 3 bases from V and 9 bases from J, leaving 14 bases between. Written as DNA, the CDR3 is TGTGCCAGCAGCTTCCGCCGGGGGATGGCCCAGTACTTC. Its protein product is CASSFRRGMAQYF.

In the case of this clonotype: Being one base from a much bigger clone, this may be a read error. J is TRBJ1-6 and V is TRBV14; no clear D gene. Trimming left V 2 bases short and J 10 bases short, with 9 bases between. The germline V gene encodes CDR1 SGHDN and CDR2 FVKESK. The CDR3 is made up of 13 amino acids. The CDR3 DNA reads TGTGCCAGCAGCCAATCGGGTACCTCACCCCTCCACTTT. It codes for CASSQSGTSPLHF.

CDR3 sequence (DNA): TGTGCCAGCAGTGATCGAGGTTGGGATTCGGATACGCAGTATTTT. This gives the protein CASSDRGWDSDTQYF. This chain connects TRBV2 to TRBJ2-3, with D unclear. This CDR3 has 15 residues. CDR1 is SNHLY, CDR2 FYNNEI, per germline. The V end was cut by 3 bases, the J end by 6 bases, with 16 bases between.

There are many counts of this clonotype. In DNA, the CDR3 is TGTGCCAGCAGTGACCCCCAGACTAGCGATCGCTCCTACAATGAGCAGTTCTTC. This sequence encodes CASSDPQTSDRSYNEQFF. This chain links TRBV2 with TRBJ2-1, with 8 positions matching TRBD2. The CDR3 is 18 amino acids. With 3 bases clipped from V and 0 bases from J, the junction kept 10 bases outside the gene matches. Germline CDR1 reads SNHLY; CDR2 reads FYNNEI.

This clonotype was counted many times. V gene TRBV12-3 or TRBV12-4 combines with J gene TRBJ1-1; the match to TRBD1 covers 8 bases. There are 12 residues in the CDR3. V shed 5 bases, J shed 8 bases, and the junction held 4 bases outside the gene matches. Here the CDR3 reads CASSAGGAEAFF. CDR3 coding DNA: TGTGCCAGCAGTGCAGGGGGCGCGGAAGCTTTCTTT.

This clonotype has a handful of counts. The CDR3 DNA sequence: TGTGCCAGCAGCTCCGTGCGGGACGGGGGCGCAGATACGCAGTATTTT. The encoded protein is CASSSVRDGGADTQYF. The chain couples TRBV7-9 to TRBJ2-3; the D call may be TRBD1 or TRBD2 (6 bases each). The CDR3 extends over 16 amino acids. Germline CDR1 reads SEHNR; CDR2 reads FQNEAQ (reference sequence). V was shortened by 4 bases and J by 4 bases, with 18 bases between the two germline ends.

The chain has TRBV18 and TRBJ1-3; D may be TRBD1 (5 bases). This CDR3 spans 17 amino acids. Per the germline V gene, CDR1 is KGHSH and CDR2 is LQKENI. V lost 2 bases and J lost 0, with 14 bases in between. CDR3 loop: CASSPRFGGSSGNTIYF. The CDR3 DNA sequence: TGTGCCAGCTCACCAAGGTTCGGGGGGAGCTCTGGAAACACCATATATTTT.

Many counts were recorded for this clonotype. The genes are TRBV12-3 or TRBV12-4 and TRBJ2-1, with 11 bases lining up with TRBD2. This CDR3 has 15 amino acids. V gave up 6 bases and J gave up 8 bases; unmatched junction bases: 9. This CDR3 reads CASRPGLAGWDEQFF. CDR3 bases: TGTGCCAGCAGACCCGGACTAGCGGGTTGGGATGAGCAGTTCTTC.

Here the CDR3 reads CASSPTSGRWGEQYF. CDR3 sequence (DNA): TGTGCCAGCAGTCCGACTAGCGGGAGGTGGGGAGAGCAGTACTTC. This rearrangement joins TRBV7-8 to TRBJ2-7; 13 positions agree with TRBD2. Germline CDR1 reads SGHVS; CDR2 reads FQNEAQ. The CDR3 extends over 15 amino acids. V gave up 6 bases and J gave up 7 bases; unmatched junction bases: 9.

This clonotype was recorded many times. The chain links TRBV18 to TRBJ2-7; 10 positions match TRBD1. The V segment lost 3 bases and the J segment 4 bases; nucleotides outside the gene matches: 3. The germline gives CDR1 KGHSH, CDR2 LQKENI. This CDR3 comprises 14 residues. The CDR3 loop reads CASSPPGQGYEQYF. For the CDR3, the DNA is TGTGCCAGCTCACCTCCGGGACAGGGGTACGAGCAGTACTTC.

This clonotype was seen once. A much larger clonotype is one base distant, so this may be a read error. CDR3 in amino acids: CACSPGLGGTEAFF. CDR3 nucleotide sequence: TGTGCCTGCAGCCCGGGGCTTGGGGGGACTGAAGCTTTCTTT. The chain uses TRBV5-6 and TRBJ1-1, with D perhaps matching TRBD1 (5 bases). CDR1 and CDR2 (germline): SGHDT, YYEEEE. CDR3 size: 14 residues.

V usage is TRBV11-2 and J usage is TRBJ2-7, with TRBD2 identical over 12 bases. The V gene end was trimmed by 4 bases and the J gene end by 7 bases; junction bases not matched to a gene: 11. CDR3 length: 16 amino acids. In germline, CDR1 is SGHAT, CDR2 FQNNGV. The CDR3 nucleotides are TGTGCCAGCAGCTACGGACTAGCGGGACCCCTTCGTGAGCAGTACTTC. Translated, it gives CASSYGLAGPLREQYF.